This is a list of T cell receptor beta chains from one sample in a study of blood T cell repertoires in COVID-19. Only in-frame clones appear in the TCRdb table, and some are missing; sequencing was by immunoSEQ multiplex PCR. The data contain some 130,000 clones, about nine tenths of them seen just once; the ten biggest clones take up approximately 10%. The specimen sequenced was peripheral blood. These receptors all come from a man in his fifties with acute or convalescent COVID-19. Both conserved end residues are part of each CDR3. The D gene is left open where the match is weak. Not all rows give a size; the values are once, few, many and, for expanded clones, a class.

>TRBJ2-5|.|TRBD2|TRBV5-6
CASSLRVSRSGRPGQTQYF
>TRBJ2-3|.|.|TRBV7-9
CASSLDRLTSTDTQYF
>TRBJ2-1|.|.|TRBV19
CAIARGGSSYNEQFF
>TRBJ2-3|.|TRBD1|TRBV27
CASSFDRVERDTQYF
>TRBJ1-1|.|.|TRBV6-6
CAHRTDNTEAFF
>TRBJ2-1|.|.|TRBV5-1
CASSLFGTQSYNEQFF
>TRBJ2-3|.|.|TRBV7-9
CASSLTGDTQYF
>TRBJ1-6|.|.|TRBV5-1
CASRPSTGNSPLHF
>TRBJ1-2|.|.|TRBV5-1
CASSLFARGYGYTF
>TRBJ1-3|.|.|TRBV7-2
CASSLGVVRHTGNTIYF
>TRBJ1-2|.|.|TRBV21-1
CASSARTGRGGYTF
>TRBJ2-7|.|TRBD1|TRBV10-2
CASSEVQGAGEQYF
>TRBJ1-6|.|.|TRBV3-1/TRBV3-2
CASSQTGNSPLHF
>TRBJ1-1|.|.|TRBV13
CASSLEDRYEAFF
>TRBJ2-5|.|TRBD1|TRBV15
CATSRNRGHQETQYF
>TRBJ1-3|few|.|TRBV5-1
CASSLEPTGPYSGNTIYF
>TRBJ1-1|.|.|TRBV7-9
CASSLEGGPAFF
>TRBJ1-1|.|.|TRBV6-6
CASRLNTEAFF
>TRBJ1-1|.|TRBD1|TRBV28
CASSFQGAANTEAFF
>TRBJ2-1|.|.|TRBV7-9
CASSSPGLAYNEQFF
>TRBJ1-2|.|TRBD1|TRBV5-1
CATSQDRQGLDGYTF
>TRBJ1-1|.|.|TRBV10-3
CAISESGGQAAFF
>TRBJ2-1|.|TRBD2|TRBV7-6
CASSLMALQVRAGGPEQFF
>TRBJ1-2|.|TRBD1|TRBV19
CASSIDREGNYGYTF
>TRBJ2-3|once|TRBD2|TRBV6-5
CASSSSGGSTDTQYF
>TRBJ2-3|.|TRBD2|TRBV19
CASSRGLLAALTDTQYF
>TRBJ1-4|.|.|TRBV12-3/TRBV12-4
CASSGGGNEKLFF
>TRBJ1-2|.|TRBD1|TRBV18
CASSPPSGGTGAGYTF
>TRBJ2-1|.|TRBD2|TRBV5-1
CASSLLAGTSGGHEQFF
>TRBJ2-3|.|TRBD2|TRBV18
CASRTSGSTDTQYF
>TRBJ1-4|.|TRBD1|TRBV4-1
CASSQDGTGGEKLFF
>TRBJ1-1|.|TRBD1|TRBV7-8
CASSLGSGGTEAFF
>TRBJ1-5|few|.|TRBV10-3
CAISGREGQPQHF
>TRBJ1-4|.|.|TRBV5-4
CASSLPGGGGEKLFF
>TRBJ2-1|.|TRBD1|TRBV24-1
CATSDLGQGGWREQFF
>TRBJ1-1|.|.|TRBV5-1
CASSSGGLTNTEAFF
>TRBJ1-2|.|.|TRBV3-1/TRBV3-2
CASSLKPHDGYTF
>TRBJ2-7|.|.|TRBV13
CASSLESSGSYEQYF
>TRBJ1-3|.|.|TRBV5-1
CASSLGQSGNTIYF
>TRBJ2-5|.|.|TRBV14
CASSQATTGETQYF
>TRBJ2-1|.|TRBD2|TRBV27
CASSFGRNTGTSGMWSYNEQFF
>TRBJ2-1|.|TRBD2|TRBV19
CASSRTSGGAREQFF
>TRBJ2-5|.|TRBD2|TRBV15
CATSRGSGRARETQYF
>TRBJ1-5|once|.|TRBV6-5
CASSRTGVNQPQHF
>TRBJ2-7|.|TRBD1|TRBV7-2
CASSGGQGAVGYEQYF
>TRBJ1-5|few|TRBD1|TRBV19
CASSIVSGTGYQPQHF
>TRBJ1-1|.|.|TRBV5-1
CASSLAGPASGTEAFF
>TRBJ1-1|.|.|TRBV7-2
CASSLQGPLSTEAFF
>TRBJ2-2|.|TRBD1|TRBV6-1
CASSDPSTGHAGELFF
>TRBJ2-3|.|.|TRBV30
CAWSPNLDTQYF
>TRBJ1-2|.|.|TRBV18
CASSPDRNYGYTF
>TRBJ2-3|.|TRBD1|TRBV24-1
CATSDPGTASGTDTQYF
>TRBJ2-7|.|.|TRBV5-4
CASSGGDYEQYF
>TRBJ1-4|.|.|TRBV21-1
CASSRPGHRNEKLFF
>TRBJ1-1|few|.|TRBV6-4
CASARDAGREAFF